This T cell receptor (beta chain) was captured by sequencing in a study of early T cells in non-severe SARS-CoV-2 infection. The wider study: Sequencing used unsorted whole-blood bulk RNA, so chains lack pairing.

The length of the CDR3 is 14 residues. In germline, CDR1 is SNHLY, CDR2 FYNNEI. J was trimmed by 2 bases and V by 8 bases; bases with no gene match: 5. TCRdb analysed the 5' RACE reads with MiXCR anew, one entry per CDR3 protein. The sample has some 48,000 distinct CDR3 sequences, approximately 13% seen once. The study's findings and limits: Matching with VDJdb favored anti-spike CD8 responses (missing private and CD4 specificities).

Notes on this clonotype: What it recognizes is unknown.

This receptor was taken from an adult who was a healthcare worker with PCR-confirmed SARS-CoV-2 infection or an uninfected control (not recorded which). This rearrangement joins TRBV2 to TRBJ2-2; 7 nucleotides align to TRBD2. The sequencing sample was made of whole blood. In DNA, the CDR3 is TGTGCCAGCGGGCTAGCGGTAAACACCGGGGAGCTGTTTTTT. It translates to CASGLAVNTGELFF.